Shown below are 8 T cell receptor beta chains from a single sample sequenced in a study of T cells in Graves' hyperthyroidism and ophthalmopathy. Amplified TCR beta CDR3 regions came from RNA transcripts. Researchers ran a first-round RT-PCR on the TCR CDR3 using the HTBI primer set. TCRdb redid the calling of the multiplex PCR reads with MiXCR, one entry per CDR3 protein. The table includes about 610,000 distinct CDR3 sequences, approximately 14% detected once. Sequencing was carried out using blood. These receptors were taken from a woman aged 40 to 50 with Graves' ophthalmopathy.

This clonotype has at least ten counts. A read error may account for a junction end that differs from germline. The chain couples TRBV20-1 to TRBJ1-5; D may be TRBD1 (5 bases). There are 15 residues in the CDR3. From germline, CDR1 is DFQATT and CDR2 SNEGSKA (reference sequence). CDR3 DNA: TGCGGTGCTAGAGGGGCAGTGATTAGCAATCAGCCCCAGCATTTT. Its protein is CGARGAVISNQPQHF.

Many counts were recorded for this clonotype. The chain joins TRBV6-2 or TRBV6-3 to TRBJ2-2; TRBD2 aligns across 8 bases. The ends lost 4 bases at V and 7 bases at J; junction bases unmatched: 11. The CDR3 has 16 residues. Per the germline V gene, CDR1 is MNHEY and CDR2 is SVGEGT. CDR3 protein: CASSSSGRMGSGELFF. The CDR3 DNA reads as TGTGCCAGCAGTTCAAGCGGGAGAATGGGTAGCGGGGAGCTGTTTTTT.

A few counts support this clonotype. V usage is TRBV6-2 or TRBV6-3 and J usage is TRBJ1-2; no firm D call. Trimming removed 2 bases from V and 3 bases from J, with 4 bases in between. There are 12 residues in the CDR3. In germline, CDR1 is MNHEY, CDR2 SVGEGT. Written as DNA, the CDR3 is TGTGCCAGCAGTTACCCCTACTATGGCTACACCTTC. Amino acids: CASSYPYYGYTF.

As to this clonotype: This may stem from a read error, because a much larger clone lies one nucleotide away. This chain connects TRBV20-1 to TRBJ2-7; D is perhaps TRBD2 (7 bases). CDR3 length: 14 residues. Germline loops: CDR1 DFQATT, CDR2 SNEGSKA (reference sequence). The DNA of the CDR3 is TGCAGTGTTAGAAAGGTGGGAGGGGGGTACGAGCAGTACTTC. Its protein product is CSVRKVGGGYEQYF.

V usage is TRBV18 and J usage is TRBJ2-7; unclear D gene. The CDR3 is made up of 15 amino acids. V lost 3 bases to trimming and J lost 3 bases, with 15 bases between them. The germline gives CDR1 KGHSH, CDR2 LQKENI. This chain's CDR3 is CASSPAQTPNYEQYF. The DNA of the CDR3 is TGTGCCAGCTCACCGGCCCAAACACCGAACTACGAGCAGTACTTC.

This clonotype was counted only a few times. Compared with germline, one end of the junction differs, possibly owing to a read error. The V call is TRBV18, the J call TRBJ2-5, with TRBD2 matching 7 bases. CDR3 length: 16 residues. Germline CDR1 reads KGHSH; CDR2 reads LQKENI. The DNA of the CDR3 is TGTGCCAGCTCACAGAACCAGCGGGACCTCCAAGAGGCCCAGTACTTC. It encodes CASSQNQRDLQEAQYF.

This clonotype was seen repeatedly, ten times or more. This sequence joins TRBV28 and TRBJ2-3, with no clear D. The CDR3 is 13 amino acids. The V end lost 7 bases, the J end lost 1 base, and 9 bases lay between the germline ends. Germline CDR1 and CDR2: MDHEN and SYDVKM. The CDR3 bases are TGTGCCAGCAAAGGCTGGGGCACAGATACGCAGTATTTT. Translated: CASKGWGTDTQYF. Filled out from reference TRBV28 and TRBJ2-3, the complete variable domain reads DVKVTQSSRYLVKRTGEKVFLECVQDMDHENMFWYRQDPGLGLRLIYFSYDVKMKEKGDIPEGYSVSREKKERFSLILESASTNQTSMYLCASKGWGTDTQYFGPGTRLTVL.

The chain joins TRBV11-2 to TRBJ2-2; possible D gene TRBD1, 5 bases. V shed 10 bases and J shed 0 bases, with 27 bases lying between them. The CDR3 spans 19 residues. Germline values: CDR1 SGHAT, CDR2 FQNNGV. The CDR3 DNA reads as TGTGCCACCCAAGGGGAAACCAAAGCTACTAACGCGAACACCGGGGAGCTGTTTTTT. Protein: CATQGETKATNANTGELFF.